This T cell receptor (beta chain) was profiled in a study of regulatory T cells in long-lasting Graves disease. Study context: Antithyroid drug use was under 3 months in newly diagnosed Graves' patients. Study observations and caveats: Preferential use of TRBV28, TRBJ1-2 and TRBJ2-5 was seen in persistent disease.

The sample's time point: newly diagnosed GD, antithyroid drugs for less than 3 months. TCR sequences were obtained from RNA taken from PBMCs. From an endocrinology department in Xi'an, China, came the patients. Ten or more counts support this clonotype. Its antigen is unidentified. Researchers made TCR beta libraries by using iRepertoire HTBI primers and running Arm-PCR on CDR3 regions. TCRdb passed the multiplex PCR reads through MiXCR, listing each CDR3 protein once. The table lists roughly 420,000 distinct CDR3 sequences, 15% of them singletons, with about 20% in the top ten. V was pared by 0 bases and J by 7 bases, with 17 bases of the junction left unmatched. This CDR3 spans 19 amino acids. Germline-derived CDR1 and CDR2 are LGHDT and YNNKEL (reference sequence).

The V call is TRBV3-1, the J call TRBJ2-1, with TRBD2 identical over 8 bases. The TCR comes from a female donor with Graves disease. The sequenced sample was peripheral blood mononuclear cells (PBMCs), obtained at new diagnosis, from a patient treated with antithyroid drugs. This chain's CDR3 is CASSQDTLWVAGMKNEQFF. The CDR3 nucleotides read TGTGCCAGCAGCCAAGACACCCTATGGGTAGCGGGAATGAAGAATGAGCAGTTCTTC.